This passage covers 30 T cell receptor beta chains from one sample sequenced in a study of blood T cell repertoires in COVID-19 (dated by TCRdb to 2018 to 2021). Libraries were prepared through the immunoSEQ multiplex PCR assay. This is the immuneACCESS table as TCRdb keeps it, with only in-frame sequences that have V and J called. A part of the clones is gone; compared with another copy, unresolved V genes explain less than half, and the rest is unexplained. Here the sample has roughly 63,000 clones; 80% to 90% occur a single time. 2.5% to 3% of the sample belongs to the ten largest clones. The sample taken for sequencing was peripheral blood. The receptor source for this set is a man aged 45-60 years with acute or convalescent COVID-19.

The chain combines TRBV5-8 with TRBJ2-3; 9 nucleotides line up with TRBD1. After removal of 3 bases from V and 4 bases from J, the junction contained 6 bases not matched to a gene. The CDR3 sequence is 15 residues long. Germline loops: CDR1 SGHTS, CDR2 YDEGEE. The CDR3 DNA sequence: TGTGCCAGCAGCTCCGGACAGGGGCTATCAGATACGCAGTATTTT. It codes for CASSSGQGLSDTQYF.

The sample holds a few counts of this clone. The chain couples TRBV13 to TRBJ2-1, with 10 nucleotides matching TRBD1. Germline assignment: CDR1 PRHDT and CDR2 FYEKMQ (reference sequence). The CDR3 runs 15 residues. Trimming took 3 bases from V and 7 from J; bases not matched to a gene: 6. The CDR3 DNA reads as TGTGCCAGCAGCTTTAACGGACAGGGGGGGAATGAGCAGTTCTTC. Its translation: CASSFNGQGGNEQFF.

This chain uses TRBV5-1 with TRBJ1-6; 7 bases map to TRBD1. This CDR3 is 15 amino acids long. Germline trimming cut 4 bases from V and 6 bases from J; bases unmatched to any gene: 7. CDR1 and CDR2 (germline): SGHRS, YFSETQ. The CDR3 bases are TGCGCCAGCAGCCTGACCGGGACAGCTAATTCACCCCTCCACTTT. This gives the protein CASSLTGTANSPLHF.

The chain is built from TRBV5-1 and TRBJ1-1, with TRBD1 matching 8 bases. Trimming took 5 bases from V and 5 from J; bases not matched to a gene: 2. The CDR3 spans 12 residues. Germline CDR1 is SGHRS and CDR2 is YFSETQ. The CDR3 region has the DNA TGCGCCAGCAGAACAGGGGGTACTGAAGCTTTCTTT. This sequence encodes CASRTGGTEAFF.

This sequence joins TRBV6-1 and TRBJ2-1; D is perhaps TRBD2 (6 bases). The CDR3 is made up of 14 amino acids. V lost 1 base, J lost 9 bases, and 13 bases lay in between. The V gene's germline CDR1 is MNHNS and CDR2 SASEGT. The CDR3 protein is CASSEGGGTLEQFF. In DNA, the CDR3 is TGTGCCAGCAGTGAAGGGGGCGGGACCCTTGAGCAGTTCTTC.

This sequence joins TRBV18 and TRBJ2-5; 10 bases agree with TRBD1. This CDR3 has 15 amino acids. The germline V gene encodes CDR1 KGHSH and CDR2 LQKENI. V shed 0 bases and J 4 bases; nucleotides not matched to a gene: 2. Here the CDR3 DNA reads TGTGCCAGCTCACCACCGCGGACAGGGGGAGAGACCCAGTACTTC. It is translated as CASSPPRTGGETQYF.

V and J are TRBV5-1 and TRBJ1-1; D call uncertain. CDR3 length equals 15 residues. Germline CDR1 SGHRS, CDR2 YFSETQ. V shed 0 bases and J shed 0 bases, with 9 bases lying between them. CDR3 sequence: CASSLAGYMNTEAFF. The CDR3 DNA is TGCGCCAGCAGCTTGGCGGGGTACATGAACACTGAAGCTTTCTTT. Full variable domain (missing parts from reference TRBV5-1 and TRBJ1-1): KAGVTQTPRYLIKTRGQQVTLSCSPISGHRSVSWYQQTPGQGLQFLFEYFSETQRNKGNFPGRFSGRQFSNSRSEMNVSTLELGDSALYLCASSLAGYMNTEAFFGQGTRLTVV.

The V and J genes are TRBV18 and TRBJ2-2; weak D call: TRBD1 (5 bases). CDR1 KGHSH and CDR2 LQKENI come from the germline V gene. CDR3 size: 15 residues. Trimming took 1 base from V and 1 from J, leaving 7 bases between them. CDR3 nucleotides: TGTGCCAGCTCACCACTGGGGCAGAACACCGGGGAGCTGTTTTTT. Translation gives CASSPLGQNTGELFF.

V and J are TRBV4-1 and TRBJ2-1; TRBD1 matches at 11 bases. The ends lost 9 bases at V and 6 bases at J; junction bases unmatched: 10. CDR3 length: 15 amino acids. CDR1 MGHRA and CDR2 YSYEKL come from the germline V gene. The CDR3 loop reads CASGTGTGGFNEQFF. DNA for the CDR3: TGCGCCAGTGGGACCGGGACAGGGGGGTTCAATGAGCAGTTCTTC.

The chain employs TRBV9 and TRBJ1-4; D gene unclear. The V end lost 0 bases, the J end lost 6 bases, and 12 bases lay between the germline ends. Germline V gene data show CDR1 as SGDLS and CDR2 as YYNGEE. The CDR3 covers 15 residues. The CDR3 sequence: CASSVDEGTDEKLFF. In DNA, the CDR3 is TGTGCCAGCAGCGTAGACGAGGGTACGGATGAAAAACTGTTTTTT.

This clone was counted once. The chain carries TRBV6-5 and TRBJ2-2; tentative D call: TRBD1 (5 bases). V was pared by 11 bases and J by 4 bases, with 20 bases between. This CDR3 has 15 residues. CDR1 is MNHEY, CDR2 SVGAGI, per germline. The CDR3 loop reads CAGKRQFSPTGELFF. The CDR3 bases are TGTGCCGGCAAACGACAGTTCTCCCCCACCGGGGAGCTGTTTTTT.

The rearrangement uses TRBV27 and TRBJ1-2; TRBD1 aligns across 8 bases. This CDR3 is built from 15 residues. With 5 bases clipped from V and 5 bases from J, the junction kept 10 bases outside the gene matches. Germline CDR1 and CDR2: MNHEY and SMNVEV (reference sequence). This CDR3 reads CASSPQGARGYGYTF. Here the CDR3 DNA reads TGTGCCAGCAGTCCTCAGGGGGCGCGGGGGTATGGCTACACCTTC.

The rearrangement joins TRBV2 to TRBJ2-2; TRBD1 might be the D (5 bases). Germline CDR1 SNHLY, CDR2 FYNNEI. Trimming stripped 4 bases from V and 6 bases from J, with 18 bases between. The CDR3 is 16 residues long. The CDR3 sequence: CASSVLGQMGPGELFF. In DNA form, the CDR3 reads TGTGCCAGCAGTGTATTAGGACAAATGGGGCCCGGGGAGCTGTTTTTT.

V and J are TRBV11-2 and TRBJ2-2; D may be TRBD1 (6 bases). The CDR3 is 14 residues long. Trimming removed 6 bases from V and 1 base from J, with 9 bases in between. Germline CDR1 and CDR2: SGHAT and FQNNGV. CDR3 protein: CASRKQGNTGELFF. In DNA, the CDR3 is TGTGCCAGCAGAAAACAGGGGAACACCGGGGAGCTGTTTTTT.

The chain uses TRBV5-6 and TRBJ2-4; 8 bases align to TRBD2. CDR1 is SGHDT, CDR2 YYEEEE, per germline. This CDR3 region has 17 residues. V lost 6 bases, J lost 6 bases, and 17 bases stayed unmatched. The CDR3 protein is CASNARWRDGRGNIQYF. The DNA of the CDR3 is TGTGCCAGCAACGCCAGGTGGCGGGACGGGAGGGGAAACATTCAGTACTTC.

The chain couples TRBV7-9 to TRBJ1-5; TRBD1 agrees at 10 bases. Trimming removed 5 bases from V and 2 bases from J; junction bases left unmatched: 9. The V gene's germline CDR1 is SEHNR and CDR2 FQNEAQ (reference sequence). The CDR3 runs 17 residues. For the CDR3, the DNA is TGTGCCAGCAGCAAAGGGGACAGGGGCGGAGGCAATCAGCCCCAGCATTTT. Amino acid sequence: CASSKGDRGGGNQPQHF.

This chain uses TRBV24-1 with TRBJ1-1, with 8 bases lining up with TRBD1. The V and J ends lost 4 bases and 1 base, in that order; junction bases with no gene match: 4. The CDR3 is 15 residues long. The germline CDR1 and CDR2 sequences are KGHDR and SFDVKD. CDR3 bases: TGTGCCACCAGTGACTCAGGGGGCAGGAACACTGAAGCTTTCTTT. This encodes CATSDSGGRNTEAFF.

The rearrangement links TRBV28 to TRBJ2-7, with 7 bases fitting TRBD2. Germline loops: CDR1 MDHEN, CDR2 SYDVKM. J lost 1 base, V lost 6 bases, and 12 bases had no gene match. The CDR3 totals 16 residues. The CDR3, as DNA: TGTGCCAGCAGCGGTATGGCTAGCGGCAGGTCCTACGAGCAGTACTTC. Translation: CASSGMASGRSYEQYF.

The rearrangement joins TRBV11-3 to TRBJ2-1, with 12 bases fitting TRBD2. CDR1 and CDR2 (germline): SGHNT, YENEEA. CDR3 size: 19 residues. The ends lost 0 bases at V and 8 bases at J; junction bases unmatched: 14. Here the CDR3 DNA reads TGTGCCAGCAGCTTAGACCCCCCCCGCCTAGCGGGAGGGCTAGATGAGCAGTTCTTC. Translated, it gives CASSLDPPRLAGGLDEQFF.

In its sample, this clone was seen once. This chain joins TRBV6-6 and TRBJ1-1; the match to TRBD1 covers 7 bases. Germline lookup yields CDR1 MNHNY and CDR2 SVGAGI (reference sequence). Losses at the gene ends were 6 bases for V and 6 bases for J; bases not matched to a gene: 7. CDR3 length: 13 residues. The CDR3 region is CASRQQGSSEAFF. The CDR3 DNA follows: TGTGCCAGCAGGCAACAGGGGAGCTCTGAAGCTTTCTTT.

A few counts support this clone. This chain uses TRBV7-9 with TRBJ1-3; 9 bases align to TRBD1. The length of the CDR3 is 21 residues. Looked up from germline, CDR1 is SEHNR and CDR2 is FQNEAQ (reference sequence). After removal of 5 bases from V and 0 bases from J, the junction contained 20 bases not matched to a gene. In DNA form, the CDR3 reads TGTGCCAGCAGCAAGCGACAGGACAGGGGCCGGGGACTTGACTCTGGAAACACCATATATTTT. The encoded protein is CASSKRQDRGRGLDSGNTIYF.

V is TRBV28 and J is TRBJ1-1; perhaps TRBD1 as D (5 bases). The CDR3 covers 15 residues. V dropped 5 bases and J dropped 4 bases, with 17 bases sitting between them. Germline values: CDR1 MDHEN, CDR2 SYDVKM. The CDR3 region is CASSGAGEVSTEAFF. CDR3 coding DNA: TGTGCCAGCAGTGGGGCGGGGGAGGTGAGCACTGAAGCTTTCTTT.

This clone was seen just once. V gene TRBV2 combines with J gene TRBJ2-2; 10 bases match TRBD2. V trimming: 8 bases; J trimming: 5 bases; junction bases outside the gene matches: 11. Germline values: CDR1 SNHLY, CDR2 FYNNEI. The CDR3 has 16 amino acids. The DNA of the CDR3 is TGTGCCAGCCGGGAACCGGGACTAGCGTCGACCGGGGAGCTGTTTTTT. Protein product: CASREPGLASTGELFF. Using reference TRBV2 and TRBJ2-2 for the parts outside the CDR3, the full variable domain is EPEVTQTPSHQVTQMGQEVILRCVPISNHLYFYWYRQILGQKVEFLVSFYNNEISEKSEIFDDQFSVERPDGSNFTLKIRSTKLEDSAMYFCASREPGLASTGELFFGEGSRLTVL.

The chain is built from TRBV9 and TRBJ2-1, with 7 bases fitting TRBD1. CDR3 length: 15 amino acids. The germline V gene encodes CDR1 SGDLS and CDR2 YYNGEE. The trim removed 2 bases at V and 6 bases at J, leaving 8 bases unmatched. The CDR3 protein is CASSVRGQEPNEQFF. CDR3 bases: TGTGCCAGCAGCGTGAGAGGACAGGAGCCCAATGAGCAGTTCTTC.

A few counts support this clone. The chain combines TRBV7-9 with TRBJ1-2; 8 bases are a match to TRBD1. The CDR3 totals 14 residues. Germline V gives CDR1 SEHNR, CDR2 FQNEAQ (reference sequence). Trimming at V came to 3 bases and at J to 3 bases, leaving 3 bases not matched to a gene. The CDR3 spells CASSFMTGDYGYTF. CDR3 nucleotide sequence: TGTGCCAGCAGCTTCATGACAGGGGACTATGGCTACACCTTC.

The V call is TRBV19, the J call TRBJ1-2; 11 nucleotides align to TRBD1. The CDR3 is 13 residues long. Germline CDR1 and CDR2: LNHDA and SQIVND (reference sequence). V was pared by 4 bases and J by 8 bases, with 3 bases of the junction left unmatched. The CDR3 nucleotides read TGTGCCAGTAGTACGGACAGGGGGCGAGGCTACACCTTC. Translation: CASSTDRGRGYTF.

This sequence joins TRBV28 and TRBJ2-1; 10 nucleotides line up with TRBD2. Losses at the gene ends were 2 bases for V and 3 bases for J; bases not matched to a gene: 13. The CDR3 runs to 19 residues. The germline CDR1 and CDR2 sequences are MDHEN and SYDVKM. The CDR3: CASSLTGTYSGRHYNEQFF. The DNA of the CDR3 is TGTGCCAGCAGTTTAACAGGCACGTATAGCGGGAGGCACTACAATGAGCAGTTCTTC.

V and J are TRBV3-1 (or the pseudogene TRBV3-2) and TRBJ2-7; no firm D call. V lost 2 bases and J 0 bases, leaving 8 bases between the germline ends. This CDR3 has 14 amino acids. CDR1 and CDR2 (germline): LGHDT, YNNKEL (reference sequence). The CDR3 here is CASSQQGDSYEQYF. The DNA for the CDR3 is TGTGCCAGCAGCCAACAAGGAGACTCCTACGAGCAGTACTTC.

The chain has TRBV6-5 and TRBJ2-5; TRBD1 might be the D (6 bases). The CDR3 loop spans 15 amino acids. CDR1 MNHEY and CDR2 SVGAGI come from the germline V gene. V was shortened by 2 bases and J by 3 bases, with 13 bases between the two germline ends. This CDR3 is CASSYIGQGKETQYF. The CDR3 nucleotides read TGTGCCAGCAGTTACATCGGGCAGGGGAAAGAGACCCAGTACTTC.

CDR3 nucleotide sequence: TGTGCCAGCAGGAGGGACAACTCCTACGAGCAGTACGTC. Encoded protein: CASRRDNSYEQYV. The V and J genes are TRBV6-5 and TRBJ2-7; weak D call: TRBD1 (6 bases). The CDR3 is made up of 13 amino acids. The ends were cut back, 6 bases at V and 0 bases at J, with 9 bases in the middle. CDR1 is MNHEY, CDR2 SVGAGI, per germline.